These 24 T cell receptor beta chains came from one sample sequenced in a study of blood T cell repertoires in COVID-19. TCRdb keeps only in-frame clones here, not all; method: immunoSEQ multiplex PCR. The table includes 150,000 or so clones, roughly 84% detected once. Sequences were obtained from peripheral blood. The origin of the receptors is a woman aged 50 to 60 with COVID-19, enrolled during active disease.

The V call is TRBV5-1, the J call TRBJ2-1; D is possibly TRBD2 (7 bases). The CDR3 has 15 amino acids. V lost 2 bases and J lost 4, with 13 bases in between. Germline V CDR1 and CDR2: SGHRS, YFSETQ. The CDR3 protein is CASSLGGGPYNEQFF. The CDR3 DNA follows: TGCGCCAGCAGCTTAGGGGGGGGCCCGTACAATGAGCAGTTCTTC.

The rearrangement joins TRBV7-9 to TRBJ1-2; 9 nucleotides line up with TRBD1. V lost 4 bases, J lost 8 bases, and 14 bases stayed unmatched. Per the germline V gene, CDR1 is SEHNR and CDR2 is FQNEAQ (reference sequence). This CDR3 is 16 amino acids long. The CDR3 reads CASSSVTGTGTRGYTF. Written as DNA, the CDR3 is TGTGCCAGCAGCTCGGTAACCGGGACAGGGACTCGCGGCTACACCTTC.

V and J are TRBV14 and TRBJ1-1; D not resolved. Trimming removed 1 base at V and 11 bases at J, with 8 bases between. This CDR3 has 11 residues. Germline V gene data show CDR1 as SGHDN and CDR2 as FVKESK. CDR3 protein: CASSQAPRAFF. The CDR3 bases are TGTGCCAGCAGCCAAGCGCCGAGGGCTTTCTTT.

This chain links TRBV28 with TRBJ1-6; 7 bases are shared with TRBD1. The length of the CDR3 is 14 residues. Losses at the gene ends were 7 bases for V and 7 bases for J; bases not matched to a gene: 7. Germline CDR1 reads MDHEN; CDR2 reads SYDVKM. The CDR3 reads CASNRDRINSPLHF. The CDR3 coding sequence is TGTGCCAGCAACCGGGACAGAATCAATTCACCCCTCCACTTT.

The chain combines TRBV11-2 with TRBJ2-1; D gene uncertain. This CDR3 is built from 15 residues. Germline V gene sequence: CDR1 SGHAT, CDR2 FQNNGV. V gave up 4 bases and J gave up 0 bases, with 10 bases separating them. The chain's CDR3 is CASSSMLSSYNEQFF. CDR3 bases: TGTGCCAGCAGCTCTATGTTGAGCTCCTACAATGAGCAGTTCTTC.

The V and J genes are TRBV7-3 and TRBJ2-1; 12 bases align to TRBD2. Trimming at V came to 5 bases and at J to 7 bases, leaving 15 bases not matched to a gene. The V gene's germline CDR1 is SGHTA and CDR2 FQGTGA. This CDR3 contains 18 residues. CDR3 loop: CASSLNQLAGGPGNEQFF. The DNA for the CDR3 is TGTGCCAGCAGCCTAAATCAACTAGCGGGGGGTCCCGGAAATGAGCAGTTCTTC.

With regard to this clone: The junction does not match germline at one end; this may be a read error. This chain links TRBV6-5 with TRBJ1-2; D is possibly TRBD1 (5 bases). The CDR3 loop spans 13 amino acids. Germline V CDR1 and CDR2: MNHEY, SVGAGI. The CDR3: CAGRVRETYGYTF. For the CDR3, the DNA is TGTGCCGGCAGGGTGAGGGAGACCTATGGCTACACCTTC.

The rearrangement joins TRBV12-3 or TRBV12-4 to TRBJ2-2; D is undetermined. V lost 6 bases to trimming and J lost 6 bases, with 8 bases between them. The CDR3 is 12 amino acids. Written as DNA, the CDR3 is TGTGCCAGCAGAGTTGTAGCCGGGGAGCTGTTTTTT. It encodes CASRVVAGELFF.

In regard to this clone: The identical CDR3 is also encoded by other nucleotide sequences in the sample. The chain carries TRBV4-1 and TRBJ2-2; tentative D call: TRBD1 (5 bases). Germline loops: CDR1 MGHRA, CDR2 YSYEKL. This CDR3 region has 14 residues. Trimming stripped 0 bases from V and 5 bases from J, with 7 bases between. Here the CDR3 DNA reads TGCGCCAGCAGCCAAGATAGGGGAACCGGGGAGCTGTTTTTT. It yields the protein CASSQDRGTGELFF.

The rearrangement uses TRBV28 and TRBJ1-6; 7 bases align to TRBD1. V was pared by 5 bases and J by 7 bases, with 11 bases of the junction left unmatched. The CDR3 is made up of 16 amino acids. Germline V gene lookup returns CDR1 MDHEN and CDR2 SYDVKM. CDR3 DNA: TGTGCCAGCAGTATAACCGGGACAGCTGAGAATTCACCCCTCCACTTT. It yields the protein CASSITGTAENSPLHF.

V gene TRBV6-6 combines with J gene TRBJ1-5, with TRBD1 matching over 8 bases. Trimming cost V 5 bases and J 2 bases; bases outside gene matches: 11. CDR3 length: 17 residues. Germline lookup yields CDR1 MNHNY and CDR2 SVGAGI (reference sequence). CDR3 region: CASSRSSRGQGNQPQHF. The CDR3 nucleotides are TGTGCCAGCAGTCGGAGCTCCAGGGGGCAGGGCAATCAGCCCCAGCATTTT.

The chain is built from TRBV28 and TRBJ2-1; 8 nucleotides agree with TRBD1. This CDR3 spans 15 amino acids. CDR1 and CDR2 from the germline V gene are MDHEN and SYDVKM. Losses at the gene ends were 6 bases for V and 7 bases for J; bases not matched to a gene: 11. CDR3 sequence reads: CASSTPRTGLNEQFF. The DNA for the CDR3 is TGTGCCAGCAGCACCCCCCGGACAGGGTTGAATGAGCAGTTCTTC. Using reference TRBV28 and TRBJ2-1 for the parts outside the CDR3, the full variable domain is DVKVTQSSRYLVKRTGEKVFLECVQDMDHENMFWYRQDPGLGLRLIYFSYDVKMKEKGDIPEGYSVSREKKERFSLILESASTNQTSMYLCASSTPRTGLNEQFFGPGTRLTVL.

The chain joins TRBV5-1 to TRBJ1-1; 8 nucleotides match TRBD1. After removal of 3 bases from V and 9 bases from J, the junction contained 4 bases not matched to a gene. CDR1 and CDR2 from the germline V gene are SGHRS and YFSETQ. The CDR3 consists of 12 residues. CDR3 sequence reads: CASSSDRVQAFF. The CDR3, as DNA: TGCGCCAGCAGCTCGGACAGGGTTCAAGCTTTCTTT.

In its sample, this clone was seen once. The chain is built from TRBV10-3 and TRBJ2-6, with D maybe TRBD1 (5 bases). This CDR3 is built from 17 residues. The germline V gene encodes CDR1 ENHRY and CDR2 SYGVKD. V was pared by 4 bases and J by 4 bases, with 17 bases between. The DNA of the CDR3 is TGTGCCATCAGTGTCTCGATCCAGGGTGTAGGGGCCAACGTCCTGACTTTC. Translation gives CAISVSIQGVGANVLTF.

As for this clone: The junction and the germline gene differ at one end; a read error may be behind it. The chain is built from TRBV6-5 and TRBJ2-2, with TRBD1 matching 7 bases. The V gene's germline CDR1 is MNHEY and CDR2 SVGAGI. The CDR3 has 15 amino acids. CDR3 amino acids: CASTPDRAKTGELFF. The CDR3 DNA reads TGTGCCAGCACCCCAGACAGGGCGAAGACCGGGGAGCTGTTTTTT.

The CDR3: CASSFRLAGASTDTQYF. The CDR3 coding sequence is TGTGCCAGCAGTTTCCGACTAGCGGGGGCTAGCACAGATACGCAGTATTTT. The chain combines TRBV28 with TRBJ2-3; the match to TRBD2 covers 12 bases. The ends lost 3 bases at V and 0 bases at J; junction bases unmatched: 4. The CDR3 runs to 17 residues. CDR1 and CDR2 from the germline V gene are MDHEN and SYDVKM.

The chain carries TRBV14 and TRBJ1-3, with D tentatively TRBD1 (5 bases). Germline-derived CDR1 and CDR2 are SGHDN and FVKESK. With 1 base removed from V and 5 bases from J, the gap between germline ends came to 9 bases. The CDR3 runs to 14 residues. The DNA of the CDR3 is TGTGCCAGCAGCCAAGGGGGCCAGAGAAACACCATATATTTT. Its protein product is CASSQGGQRNTIYF.

V is TRBV2 and J is TRBJ1-2, with D unclear. V lost 8 bases and J 0 bases, leaving 4 bases between the germline ends. Per germline, CDR1 SNHLY and CDR2 FYNNEI. The CDR3 totals 11 residues. CDR3 sequence reads: CASGTNYGYTF. In DNA form, the CDR3 reads TGTGCCAGCGGCACTAACTATGGCTACACCTTC.

The J gene is TRBJ2-2, the V gene TRBV19; D unresolved. Germline CDR1 and CDR2: LNHDA and SQIVND (reference sequence). The CDR3 consists of 16 residues. The germline V and J ends were trimmed by 10 bases and 2 bases, with 20 bases remaining between them. The DNA for the CDR3 is TGTGCCACCCCCGCGCCGGCGGCATTTAACACCGGGGAGCTGTTTTTT. Protein product: CATPAPAAFNTGELFF.

The chain couples TRBV7-2 to TRBJ2-2, with TRBD1 as a possible D gene (6 bases). The V end lost 5 bases, the J end lost 3 bases, and 10 bases lay between the germline ends. The CDR3 spans 14 residues. Germline CDR1 SGHTA, CDR2 FQGNSA. Here the CDR3 reads CASSARQDTGELFF. The CDR3 DNA is TGTGCCAGCAGCGCCAGACAGGACACCGGGGAGCTGTTTTTT.

This chain joins TRBV19 and TRBJ2-2, with TRBD2 as a possible D gene (6 bases). CDR1 and CDR2 (germline): LNHDA, SQIVND (reference sequence). V gave up 1 base and J gave up 6 bases, with 9 bases separating them. CDR3 size: 14 residues. The CDR3: CASSIGAGSGELFF. The CDR3, as DNA: TGTGCCAGTAGTATAGGGGCGGGATCCGGGGAGCTGTTTTTT.

V is TRBV6-2 or TRBV6-3 and J is TRBJ2-7, with TRBD1 identical over 7 bases. With 2 bases clipped from V and 4 bases from J, the junction kept 11 bases outside the gene matches. The CDR3 covers 16 residues. The germline CDR1 and CDR2 sequences are MNHEY and SVGEGT. CDR3 in DNA: TGTGCCAGCAGTTACCCCCTAGACAGGGAGAATTACGAGCAGTACTTC. Protein sequence: CASSYPLDRENYEQYF.

The CDR3 bases are TGTGCCAGCAGCCAAGTCCGTGAACAGGGAGCTTTCTTT. This translates into CASSQVREQGAFF. The rearrangement joins TRBV3-1 (or the pseudogene TRBV3-2) to TRBJ1-1, with TRBD1 as a possible D gene (6 bases). Trimming removed 1 base at V and 10 bases at J, with 13 bases between. CDR3 length equals 13 residues. Germline V gene sequence: CDR1 LGHDT, CDR2 YNNKEL (reference sequence).

The J gene is TRBJ2-1, the V gene TRBV3-1 (or the pseudogene TRBV3-2), with D perhaps matching TRBD1 (6 bases). This CDR3 contains 20 residues. Germline CDR1 LGHDT, CDR2 YNNKEL (reference sequence). V was pared by 2 bases and J by 4 bases, with 27 bases between. The CDR3 DNA is TGTGCCAGCAGCCAACCTCTAGGGGGAAGAGGGGCCCCTGGTTACAATGAGCAGTTCTTC. Translation gives CASSQPLGGRGAPGYNEQFF.